The rows below give T cell receptor beta chains drawn from one sample of a study of blood T cells in healthy people across ages. TCRdb re-called the 5' RACE reads through MiXCR, storing one row per CDR3 protein. Among about 1.1 million distinct CDR3 sequences, approximately 38% were seen once, and the ten largest hold under 15%. Sequences were obtained from blood. Source of these receptors: a man aged 18 to 30 in good health. CDR3s include the opening cysteine and the closing phenylalanine or tryptophan. Fields, in order: clone size, V gene, D gene, J gene, CDR3 DNA, CDR3 protein. The D gene is left open where the match is weak. Clone sizes are given selectively: once, few, many, or a class where the clone is expanded.

>.|TRBV6-4|TRBD1|TRBJ1-1
TGTGCCAGCAGGGCAACAGGGGTCCCTGAAGCTTTCTTT
CASRATGVPEAFF
>.|TRBV20-1|.|TRBJ1-4
TGCAGTGCTAGAGCCTATTTGGCAACTAATGAAAAACTGTTTTTT
CSARAYLATNEKLFF
>.|TRBV6-2/TRBV6-3|TRBD1|TRBJ2-3
TGTGCCAGCAGTTACGAGTTGTGGCAGGGGGTCAACACAGATACGCAGTATTTT
CASSYELWQGVNTDTQYF
>few|TRBV20-1|.|TRBJ2-7
TGCAGTGCCGCGACGGCTTACGAGCAGTACTTC
CSAATAYEQYF
>.|TRBV4-1|.|TRBJ2-3
TGCGCCAGCAGCCAGGTAACTAGGCGCACAGATACGCAGTATTTT
CASSQVTRRTDTQYF
>.|TRBV28|.|TRBJ2-4
TGTGCCAGCAGCATAGAGACACCTGGGGACATTCAGTACTTC
CASSIETPGDIQYF
>.|TRBV12-3/TRBV12-4|.|TRBJ1-5
TGTGCCAGCAGCCCCCGACAGGCTGGAAATCAGCCCCAGCATTTT
CASSPRQAGNQPQHF
>.|TRBV7-9|.|TRBJ1-5
TGTGCCAGCACCCCTTCGGGGGGTGGGAGCAATCAGCCCCAGCATTTT
CASTPSGGGSNQPQHF
>.|TRBV4-2|.|TRBJ1-2
TGTGCCAGCAGCCCCGTAATGAGACAGGACTATGGCTACACCTTC
CASSPVMRQDYGYTF
>many|TRBV7-2|.|TRBJ2-1
TGTGCCAGCAGAAGCGGCCTGAACAATGAGCAGTTCTTC
CASRSGLNNEQFF
>.|TRBV10-3|TRBD1|TRBJ1-1
TGTGCCATCAGAACAGGGGTCAGGAACACTGAAGCTTTCTTT
CAIRTGVRNTEAFF
>.|TRBV11-1|.|TRBJ2-2
TGTGCCAGCAGCCCCGACAGCGGGGAGCTGTTTTTT
CASSPDSGELFF
>.|TRBV7-2|.|TRBJ1-1
TGTGCCAGCAGCTTAATCTTCGAGAGGAACACTGAAGCTTTCTTT
CASSLIFERNTEAFF
>.|TRBV20-1|TRBD2|TRBJ2-3
TGCAGTGCTAGAGCTATGACTAGCGTTAGCACAGATACGCAGTATTTT
CSARAMTSVSTDTQYF
>.|TRBV4-3|TRBD1|TRBJ2-3
TGCGCCAGCAGCCTAGACACGACAGGGGCTAGCACAGATACGCAGTATTTT
CASSLDTTGASTDTQYF
>.|TRBV5-1|.|TRBJ1-1
TGCGCCAGCAGCCCCGGAGCCGGGGCGCTCATGAACACTGAAGCTTTCTTT
CASSPGAGALMNTEAFF
>.|TRBV5-6|TRBD1|TRBJ1-5
TGTGCCAGCAGTATTGGGACAGGCTCTGGGCCCCAGCATTTT
CASSIGTGSGPQHF
>.|TRBV14|TRBD2|TRBJ2-1
TGTGCCAGCAGCTTGCGGGAGGGTTACAATGAGCAGTTCTTC
CASSLREGYNEQFF
>.|TRBV28|.|TRBJ1-2
TGTGCCAGCAGTCAACAGGGAAGAGATGGCTACACCTTC
CASSQQGRDGYTF
>many|TRBV2|TRBD1|TRBJ1-2
TGTGCCAGCTCCGGGACAGGGATCGGCTACACCTTC
CASSGTGIGYTF
>.|TRBV6-2/TRBV6-3|.|TRBJ1-2
TGTGCCAGCAGTTACTCGGTCGAGAACTATGGCTACACCTTC
CASSYSVENYGYTF
>.|TRBV12-3/TRBV12-4|.|TRBJ2-1
TGTGCCAGCAGGCCCTCGGAGGGTAGCTCCTACAATGAGCAGTTCTTC
CASRPSEGSSYNEQFF
>.|TRBV20-1|TRBD1|TRBJ2-7
TGCAGTGTCTTCGGACAGGAGACCTACGAGCAGTACTTC
CSVFGQETYEQYF
>.|TRBV20-1|.|TRBJ2-5
TGCAGTGCTAGAGAGGACCCGGAGGCCCAGACCCAGTACTTC
CSAREDPEAQTQYF
>few|TRBV7-3|TRBD2|TRBJ2-5
TGTGCCAGCAGCTTAGGAACTAGCGGGGAGATGCAGACCCAGTACTTC
CASSLGTSGEMQTQYF
>.|TRBV6-5|.|TRBJ2-7
TGTGCCAGCAGACGTGACACCCTGTGGTACTTC
CASRRDTLWYF